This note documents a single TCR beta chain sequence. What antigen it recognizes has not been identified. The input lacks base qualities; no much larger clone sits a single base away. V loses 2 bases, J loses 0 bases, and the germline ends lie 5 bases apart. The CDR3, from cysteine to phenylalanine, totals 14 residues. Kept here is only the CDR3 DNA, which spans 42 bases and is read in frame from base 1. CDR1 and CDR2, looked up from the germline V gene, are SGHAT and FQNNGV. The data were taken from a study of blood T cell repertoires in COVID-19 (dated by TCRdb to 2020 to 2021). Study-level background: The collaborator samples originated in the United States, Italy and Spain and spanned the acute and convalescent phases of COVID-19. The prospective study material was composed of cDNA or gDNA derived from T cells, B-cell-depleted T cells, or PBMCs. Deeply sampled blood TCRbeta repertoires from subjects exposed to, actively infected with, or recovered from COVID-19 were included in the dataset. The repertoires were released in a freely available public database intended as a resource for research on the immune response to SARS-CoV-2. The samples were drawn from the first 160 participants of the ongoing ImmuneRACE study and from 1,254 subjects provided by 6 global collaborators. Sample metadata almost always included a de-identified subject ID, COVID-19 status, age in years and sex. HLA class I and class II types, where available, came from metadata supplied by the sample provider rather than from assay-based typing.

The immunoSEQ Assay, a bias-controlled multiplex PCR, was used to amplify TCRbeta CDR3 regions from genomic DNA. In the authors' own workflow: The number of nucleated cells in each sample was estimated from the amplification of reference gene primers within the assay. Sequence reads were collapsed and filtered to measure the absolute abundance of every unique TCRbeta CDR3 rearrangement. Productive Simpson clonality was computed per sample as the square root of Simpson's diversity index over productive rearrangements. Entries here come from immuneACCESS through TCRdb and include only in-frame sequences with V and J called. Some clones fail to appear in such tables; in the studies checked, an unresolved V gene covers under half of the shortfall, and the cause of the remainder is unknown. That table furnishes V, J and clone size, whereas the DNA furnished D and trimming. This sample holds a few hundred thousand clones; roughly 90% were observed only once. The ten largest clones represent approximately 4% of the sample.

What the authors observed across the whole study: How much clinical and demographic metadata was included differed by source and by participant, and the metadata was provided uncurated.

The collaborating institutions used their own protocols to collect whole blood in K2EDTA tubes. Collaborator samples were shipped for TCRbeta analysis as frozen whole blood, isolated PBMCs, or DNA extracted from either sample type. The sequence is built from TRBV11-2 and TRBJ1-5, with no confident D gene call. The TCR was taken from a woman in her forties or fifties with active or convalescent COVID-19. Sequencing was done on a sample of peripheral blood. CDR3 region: CASSLSVSNQPQHF. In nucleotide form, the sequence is TGTGCCAGCAGCTTATCGGTTAGCAATCAGCCCCAGCATTTT.